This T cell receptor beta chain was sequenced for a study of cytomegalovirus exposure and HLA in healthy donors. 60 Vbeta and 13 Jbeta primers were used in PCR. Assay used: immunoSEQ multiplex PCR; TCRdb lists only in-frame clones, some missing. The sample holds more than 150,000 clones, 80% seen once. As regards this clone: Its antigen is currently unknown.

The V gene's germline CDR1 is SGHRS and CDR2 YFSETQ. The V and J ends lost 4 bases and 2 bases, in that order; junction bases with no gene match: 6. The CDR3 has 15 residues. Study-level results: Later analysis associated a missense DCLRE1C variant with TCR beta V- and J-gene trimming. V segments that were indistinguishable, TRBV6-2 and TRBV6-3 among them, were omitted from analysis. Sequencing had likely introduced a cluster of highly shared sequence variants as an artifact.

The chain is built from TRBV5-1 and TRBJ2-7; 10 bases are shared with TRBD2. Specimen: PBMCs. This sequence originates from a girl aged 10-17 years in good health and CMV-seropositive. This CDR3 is CASSPSGSRAYEQYF. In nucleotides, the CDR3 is TGCGCCAGCAGCCCTAGCGGGAGCCGCGCCTACGAGCAGTACTTC.